The next 25 T cell receptor beta chains were all read from a single sample in a study of blood T cell repertoires in COVID-19. The data were produced by immunoSEQ multiplex PCR, yet TCRdb's version contains in-frame clones alone and is incomplete. The sample includes 250,000 to 350,000 clones, approximately 86% of them seen just once. Sequencing input: peripheral blood. These receptors were collected from a human donor with COVID-19, enrolled during active disease. The donor label of this sample is uncertain.

V and J are TRBV14 and TRBJ1-2, with a possible D match to TRBD1 (5 bases). The germline gives CDR1 SGHDN, CDR2 FVKESK. Trimming cost V 1 base and J 5 bases, with 14 bases left between them. The CDR3 has 15 residues. CDR3 in amino acids: CASSQVAGLGYGYTF. The DNA of the CDR3 is TGTGCCAGCAGCCAAGTCGCAGGGCTTGGGTATGGCTACACCTTC. The full variable domain, with the rest looked up from reference TRBV14 and TRBJ1-2, is EAGVTQFPSHSVIEKGQTVTLRCDPISGHDNLYWYRRVMGKEIKFLLHFVKESKQDESGMPNNRFLAERTGGTYSTLKVQPAELEDSGVYFCASSQVAGLGYGYTFGSGTRLTVV.

The chain joins TRBV30 to TRBJ1-2, with D perhaps TRBD1 (5 bases). In germline, CDR1 is GTSNPN, CDR2 SVGIG (reference sequence). The CDR3 has 14 residues. V was cut by 4 bases and J by 4 bases, with 16 bases left in between. CDR3 nucleotides: TGTGCCTGGACCCCTGGGCAGGGAGGCTATGGCTACACCTTC. Translating gives CAWTPGQGGYGYTF.

The V and J genes are TRBV6-5 and TRBJ1-5; 7 nucleotides line up with TRBD1. After removal of 6 bases from V and 3 bases from J, the junction contained 2 bases not matched to a gene. The V gene's germline CDR1 is MNHEY and CDR2 SVGAGI. There are 13 residues in the CDR3. This chain's CDR3 is CASSRGANQPQHF. As DNA, the CDR3 is TGTGCCAGCAGCAGGGGGGCCAATCAGCCCCAGCATTTT.

This clone was detected only once. The chain recombines TRBV5-1 with TRBJ1-2; 7 nucleotides align to TRBD1. CDR1 is SGHRS, CDR2 YFSETQ, per germline. V was clipped by 4 bases and J by 5 bases; unmatched bases: 11. CDR3 length: 15 amino acids. This chain's CDR3 is CASSDRHRGEYGYTF. CDR3 sequence (DNA): TGCGCCAGCAGCGACCGTCACAGGGGCGAATATGGCTACACCTTC.

This sequence joins TRBV30 and TRBJ1-4, with D tentatively TRBD1 (6 bases). Germline loops: CDR1 GTSNPN, CDR2 SVGIG (reference sequence). The CDR3 consists of 13 residues. V was cut by 2 bases and J by 8 bases, with 12 bases left in between. The CDR3 sequence is CAWSQGQREKLFF. The CDR3 DNA sequence: TGTGCCTGGAGTCAGGGGCAAAGGGAAAAACTGTTTTTT. The whole variable domain, filled in from reference TRBV30 and TRBJ1-4, reads SQTIHQWPATLVQPVGSPLSLECTVEGTSNPNLYWYRQAAGRGLQLLFYSVGIGQISSEVPQNLSASRPQDRQFILSSKKLLLSDSGFYLCAWSQGQREKLFFGSGTQLSVL.

This clone was counted a single time. The chain is built from TRBV4-1 and TRBJ2-7, with 8 bases matching TRBD2. Germline-derived CDR1 and CDR2 are MGHRA and YSYEKL. This CDR3 contains 17 residues. Unmatched junction bases numbered 15, after V lost 4 bases and J lost 4 bases. CDR3 DNA: TGCGCCAGCAGCCTCCCTTCGGGGGGGACAATAAATTACGAGCAGTACTTC. It specifies CASSLPSGGTINYEQYF.

V is TRBV11-2 and J is TRBJ2-7; D is perhaps TRBD2 (6 bases). The CDR3 is made up of 15 amino acids. V gave up 2 bases and J gave up 4 bases, with 15 bases separating them. From germline, CDR1 is SGHAT and CDR2 FQNNGV. The CDR3 sequence: CASSLFGGMHYEQYF. Written as DNA, the CDR3 is TGTGCCAGCAGCTTATTCGGGGGTATGCATTACGAGCAGTACTTC.

The J gene is TRBJ2-3, the V gene TRBV2; 9 nucleotides agree with TRBD1. Trimming at V came to 7 bases and at J to 4 bases, leaving 6 bases not matched to a gene. The length of the CDR3 is 14 residues. Germline V gene lookup returns CDR1 SNHLY and CDR2 FYNNEI. The chain's CDR3 is CASTFDRGSDTQYF. CDR3 nucleotides: TGTGCCAGCACCTTCGACAGGGGGTCAGATACGCAGTATTTT.

This clone has a handful of counts. This chain joins TRBV18 and TRBJ2-7; D unresolved. Per germline, CDR1 KGHSH and CDR2 LQKENI. The CDR3 runs 13 residues. With 6 bases removed from V and 0 bases from J, the gap between germline ends came to 9 bases. The CDR3 bases are TGTGCCAGCTCGCATGACAACTCCTACGAGCAGTACTTC. It is translated as CASSHDNSYEQYF.

This clone was counted between two and nine times. The chain uses TRBV7-2 and TRBJ2-7; D not certain. Germline values: CDR1 SGHTA, CDR2 FQGNSA. This CDR3 region has 14 residues. Trimming took off 1 base at V and 5 bases at J, with 12 bases between the two ends. The CDR3 protein is CASSLDSGHNEQYF. The CDR3 DNA reads TGTGCCAGCAGCTTAGATTCAGGTCACAACGAGCAGTACTTC.

The rearrangement joins TRBV6-5 to TRBJ2-7, with 7 bases identical to TRBD1. V was clipped by 2 bases and J by 2 bases; unmatched bases: 6. CDR3 length: 15 amino acids. Germline V gene sequence: CDR1 MNHEY, CDR2 SVGAGI. The CDR3 region is CASSYDRASTYEQYF. The DNA for the CDR3 is TGTGCCAGCAGTTACGACAGGGCATCAACCTACGAGCAGTACTTC.

This chain joins TRBV6-4 and TRBJ1-6; TRBD1 is a possible D gene (5 bases). Trimming left V 3 bases short and J 7 bases short, with 16 bases between. This CDR3 comprises 16 residues. Germline-derived CDR1 and CDR2 are MRHNA and SNTAGT. Written as DNA, the CDR3 is TGTGCCAGCAGTGAGAAAAAAGGGGACTCAAATTCACCCCTCCACTTT. Protein product: CASSEKKGDSNSPLHF.

J is TRBJ1-5 and V is TRBV25-1; D remains ambiguous. CDR1 is MGHDK and CDR2 is SYGVNS in the germline V gene. The CDR3 has 14 amino acids. V shed 3 bases and J shed 7 bases, with 13 bases lying between them. The CDR3 here is CASSEAGGRQPQHF. CDR3 nucleotides: TGTGCCAGCAGTGAGGCGGGAGGGCGACAGCCCCAGCATTTT. The full variable domain, its missing parts supplied by reference TRBV25-1 and TRBJ1-5, is EADIYQTPRYLVIGTGKKITLECSQTMGHDKMYWYQQDPGMELHLIHYSYGVNSTEKGDLSSESTVSRIRTEHFPLTLESARPSHTSQYLCASSEAGGRQPQHFGDGTRLSIL.

The chain couples TRBV7-2 to TRBJ2-1; 7 nucleotides match TRBD1. Germline CDR1 is SGHTA and CDR2 is FQGNSA. This CDR3 is built from 15 residues. Unmatched junction bases numbered 8, after V lost 1 base and J lost 8 bases. CDR3 nucleotide sequence: TGTGCCAGCAGCTTAGGGACAGGTAAGGGAGATGAGCAGTTCTTC. This translates into CASSLGTGKGDEQFF.

The genes are TRBV7-2 and TRBJ2-4, with 11 bases identical to TRBD2. The CDR3 totals 15 residues. Germline V gene data show CDR1 as SGHTA and CDR2 as FQGNSA. V gave up 5 bases and J gave up 4 bases; unmatched junction bases: 4. CDR3 loop: CASSTRTSGKNIQYF. In DNA, the CDR3 is TGTGCCAGCAGCACGCGGACTAGCGGGAAAAACATTCAGTACTTC.

This chain links TRBV5-1 with TRBJ1-4, with D unresolved. The CDR3 is 15 residues long. Germline CDR1 reads SGHRS; CDR2 reads YFSETQ. V lost 4 bases and J 6 bases, leaving 16 bases between the germline ends. As DNA, the CDR3 is TGCGCCAGCAGCGAGGTTCAGCCTGGAGATGAAAAACTGTTTTTT. Its protein is CASSEVQPGDEKLFF. The full variable domain, in which reference TRBV5-1 and TRBJ1-4 provide the parts outside the CDR3, is KAGVTQTPRYLIKTRGQQVTLSCSPISGHRSVSWYQQTPGQGLQFLFEYFSETQRNKGNFPGRFSGRQFSNSRSEMNVSTLELGDSALYLCASSEVQPGDEKLFFGSGTQLSVL.

V and J are TRBV6-5 and TRBJ1-6; TRBD1 is a possible D gene (6 bases). The germline CDR1 and CDR2 sequences are MNHEY and SVGAGI. CDR3 length: 15 amino acids. Trimming took off 7 bases at V and 1 base at J, with 11 bases between the two ends. The CDR3 reads CASKKQGSYNSPLHF. The CDR3 nucleotides read TGTGCCAGCAAGAAACAGGGTTCCTATAATTCACCCCTCCACTTT.

V usage is TRBV12-3 or TRBV12-4 and J usage is TRBJ2-1; D call uncertain. This CDR3 has 12 residues. The germline V and J ends were trimmed by 5 bases and 9 bases, with 11 bases remaining between them. CDR3: CASSPYSGEQFF. The CDR3 coding sequence is TGTGCCAGCAGTCCGTACTCGGGTGAGCAGTTCTTC.

The V call is TRBV5-6, the J call TRBJ1-2; the D gene is possibly TRBD1 (5 bases). V was trimmed by 2 bases and J by 4 bases, leaving 15 bases between them. Germline V lookup: CDR1 SGHDT, CDR2 YYEEEE. The CDR3 loop spans 15 amino acids. This CDR3 is CASSFVVRRGYGYTF. The CDR3, as DNA: TGTGCCAGCAGCTTTGTCGTGAGGAGGGGCTATGGCTACACCTTC. Full variable domain (rest looked up from reference TRBV5-6 and TRBJ1-2): DAGVTQSPTHLIKTRGQQVTLRCSPKSGHDTVSWYQQALGQGPQFIFQYYEEEERQRGNFPDRFSGHQFPNYSSELNVNALLLGDSALYLCASSFVVRRGYGYTFGSGTRLTVV.

The chain uses TRBV5-8 and TRBJ1-2, with 7 bases aligning to TRBD1. J gave up 1 base and V 5 bases, and 5 bases lay outside the gene matches. The CDR3 covers 14 residues. The V gene's germline CDR1 is SGHTS and CDR2 YDEGEE. Written as DNA, the CDR3 is TGTGCCAGCAGATCGGCAGGGGGTAACTATGGCTACACCTTC. Translation gives CASRSAGGNYGYTF.

The chain is built from TRBV6-5 and TRBJ1-1, with D perhaps TRBD1 (6 bases). The ends were cut back, 0 bases at V and 3 bases at J, with 11 bases in the middle. Germline loops: CDR1 MNHEY, CDR2 SVGAGI. The CDR3 runs to 15 residues. CDR3 residues: CASSYSIRGHTEAFF. The CDR3 nucleotides read TGTGCCAGCAGTTACTCGATCAGGGGTCACACTGAAGCTTTCTTT.

CDR3 protein: CASSFQGNPEAFF. The CDR3, as DNA: TGTGCCAGCAGTTTCCAGGGGAATCCTGAAGCTTTCTTT. V is TRBV28 and J is TRBJ1-1; D perhaps matches TRBD1 (6 bases). V lost 3 bases and J lost 6, with 11 bases in between. CDR1 MDHEN and CDR2 SYDVKM come from the germline V gene. The CDR3 contains 13 residues.

The chain joins TRBV6-6 to TRBJ2-1, with 8 bases lining up with TRBD1. Germline V gene data show CDR1 as MNHNY and CDR2 as SVGAGI (reference sequence). This CDR3 contains 15 residues. V lost 2 bases to trimming and J lost 9 bases; unmatched junction nucleotides: 9. The CDR3 is CASSYPGQGKSEQFF. The CDR3, as DNA: TGTGCCAGCAGTTACCCCGGACAGGGTAAGAGTGAGCAGTTCTTC.

The chain uses TRBV3-1 (or the pseudogene TRBV3-2) and TRBJ1-3, with 7 nucleotides matching TRBD1. CDR1 and CDR2 (germline): LGHDT, YNNKEL (reference sequence). The V and J ends lost 7 bases and 0 bases, in that order; junction bases with no gene match: 6. The CDR3 length is 15 residues. The CDR3 DNA reads as TGTGCCAGCACCCGGGACAGCACCTCTGGAAACACCATATATTTT. Translating gives CASTRDSTSGNTIYF.

This chain uses TRBV6-5 with TRBJ2-5, with 11 bases fitting TRBD2. The V gene's germline CDR1 is MNHEY and CDR2 SVGAGI. The V gene end was trimmed by 6 bases and the J gene end by 5 bases; junction bases not matched to a gene: 8. The CDR3 is 15 amino acids. CDR3: CASRSSGRVQETQYF. DNA of the CDR3: TGTGCCAGCAGAAGTAGCGGGAGGGTCCAGGAGACCCAGTACTTC.